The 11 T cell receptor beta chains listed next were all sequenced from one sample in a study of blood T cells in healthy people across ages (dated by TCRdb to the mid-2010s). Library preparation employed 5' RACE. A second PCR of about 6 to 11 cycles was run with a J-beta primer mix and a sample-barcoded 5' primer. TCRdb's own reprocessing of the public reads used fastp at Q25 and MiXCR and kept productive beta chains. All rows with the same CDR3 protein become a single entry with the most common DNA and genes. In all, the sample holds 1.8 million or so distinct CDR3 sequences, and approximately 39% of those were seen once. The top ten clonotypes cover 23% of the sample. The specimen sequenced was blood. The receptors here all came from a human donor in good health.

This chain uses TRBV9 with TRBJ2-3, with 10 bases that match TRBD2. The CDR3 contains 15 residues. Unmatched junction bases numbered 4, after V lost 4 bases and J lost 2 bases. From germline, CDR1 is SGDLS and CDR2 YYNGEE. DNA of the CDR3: TGTGCCAGCAGCATAAGCGGGGGGGACACAGATACGCAGTATTTT. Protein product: CASSISGGDTDTQYF.

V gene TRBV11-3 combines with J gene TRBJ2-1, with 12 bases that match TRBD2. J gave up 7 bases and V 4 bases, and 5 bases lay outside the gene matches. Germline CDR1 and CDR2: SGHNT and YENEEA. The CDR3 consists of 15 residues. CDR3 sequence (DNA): TGTGCCAGCAGCTATGCTAGCGGGGGGGCGAATGAGCAGTTCTTC. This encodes CASSYASGGANEQFF.

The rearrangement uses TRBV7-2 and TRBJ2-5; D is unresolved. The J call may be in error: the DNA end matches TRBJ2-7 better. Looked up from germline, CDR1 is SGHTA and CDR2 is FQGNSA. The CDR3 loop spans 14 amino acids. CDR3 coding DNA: TGTGCCAGCAGCTTATATCAGGAATCTAACGAGCAGTACTTC. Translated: CASSLYQESNEQYF.

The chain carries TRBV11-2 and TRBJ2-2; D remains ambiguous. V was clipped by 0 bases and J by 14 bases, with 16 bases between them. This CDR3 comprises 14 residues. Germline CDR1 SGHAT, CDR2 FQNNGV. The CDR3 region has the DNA TGTGCCAGCAGCTTAGATCCCGCACAGAGTGATCTGTTTTTT. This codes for CASSLDPAQSDLFF.

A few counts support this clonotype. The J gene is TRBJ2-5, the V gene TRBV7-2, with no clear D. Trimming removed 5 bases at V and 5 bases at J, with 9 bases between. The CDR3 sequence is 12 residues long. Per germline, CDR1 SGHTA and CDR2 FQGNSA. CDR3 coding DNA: TGTGCCAGCAGCCCCGGCCCCGAGACCCAGTACTTC. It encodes CASSPGPETQYF.

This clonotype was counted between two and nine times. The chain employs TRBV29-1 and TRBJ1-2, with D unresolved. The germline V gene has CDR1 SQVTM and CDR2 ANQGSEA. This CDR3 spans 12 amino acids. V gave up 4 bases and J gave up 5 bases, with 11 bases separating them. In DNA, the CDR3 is TGCAGCGTTGCGGCGGAGTCATATGGCTACACCTTC. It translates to CSVAAESYGYTF.

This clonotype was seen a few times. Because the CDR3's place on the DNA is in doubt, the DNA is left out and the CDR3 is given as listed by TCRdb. The CDR3 sequence is CASSPRIVAGGSKYF. The chain carries TRBV5-1 and TRBJ2-4; the table's D call TRBD2 went unverified against the DNA. The V gene's germline CDR1 is SGHRS and CDR2 YFSETQ. The CDR3 extends over 15 residues, inclusive of both ends.

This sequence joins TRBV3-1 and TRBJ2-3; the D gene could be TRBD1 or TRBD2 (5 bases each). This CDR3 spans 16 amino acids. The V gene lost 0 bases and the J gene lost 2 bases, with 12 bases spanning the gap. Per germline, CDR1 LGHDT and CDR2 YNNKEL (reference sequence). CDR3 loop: CASSQDRSGHTDTQYF. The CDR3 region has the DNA TGTGCCAGCAGCCAAGATCGGAGCGGACACACAGATACGCAGTATTTT.

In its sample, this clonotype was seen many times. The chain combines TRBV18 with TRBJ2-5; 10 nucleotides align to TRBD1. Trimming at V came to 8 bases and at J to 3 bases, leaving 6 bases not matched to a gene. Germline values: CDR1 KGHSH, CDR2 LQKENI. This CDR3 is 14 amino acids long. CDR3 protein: CASSPGTGEETQYF. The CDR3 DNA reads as TGTGCCAGCAGTCCCGGGACAGGGGAAGAGACCCAGTACTTC.

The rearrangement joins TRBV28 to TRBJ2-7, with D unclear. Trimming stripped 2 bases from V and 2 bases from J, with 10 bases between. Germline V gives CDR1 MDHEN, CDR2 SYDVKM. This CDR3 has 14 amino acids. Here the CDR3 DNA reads TGTGCCAGCAGTTTAGGGAACACTCCCTACGAGCAGTACTTC. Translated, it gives CASSLGNTPYEQYF.

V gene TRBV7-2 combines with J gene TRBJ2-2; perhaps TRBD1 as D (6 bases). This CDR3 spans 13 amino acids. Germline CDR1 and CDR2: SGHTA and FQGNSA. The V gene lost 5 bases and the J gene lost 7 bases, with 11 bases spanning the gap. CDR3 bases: TGTGCCAGCAGCGCAACAGGGCTCGGGGAGCTGTTTTTT. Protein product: CASSATGLGELFF.